This TCR beta chain was sequenced for a study of blood T cell repertoires in COVID-19 (dated by TCRdb to the early 2020s). For context, the study as a whole: Samples from collaborators originated in the United States, Italy and Spain and spanned both the acute and convalescent phases of COVID-19. Nearly every sample came with metadata listing a de-identified subject ID, COVID-19 status, age in years and sex. The dataset comprised deeply sampled blood TCRbeta repertoires from subjects exposed to, actively infected with, or recovered from COVID-19. Where available, HLA class I and class II types were taken from metadata supplied by the sample provider and were not determined by assay-based typing. The prospective study material was composed of cDNA or gDNA derived from T cells, B-cell-depleted T cells, or PBMCs. Samples came from the ongoing ImmuneRACE study (first 160 participants) plus 1,254 subjects from 6 global collaborators. A freely available public database, intended as a resource for researchers studying the immune response to SARS-CoV-2, is where the repertoires were released.

TCRbeta CDR3 regions were amplified from genomic DNA using the immunoSEQ Assay, a bias-controlled multiplex PCR. The authors' analysis ran thus. Within the assay, amplification of reference gene primers was used to estimate how many nucleated cells each sample contained. To quantify the absolute abundance of each unique TCRbeta CDR3 rearrangement, sequence reads were collapsed and filtered. For each sample, productive Simpson clonality was calculated as the square root of Simpson's diversity index across productive rearrangements. TCRdb's version of the immuneACCESS table is confined to in-frame rearrangements and falls short of the full clone set. An unresolved V gene accounts for under half of the shortfall where checked; the remainder is of unknown origin. Clonal size and the V and J genes are those of that table, whereas D and trimming came from the DNA. The sample records about 200,000 clones, roughly nine tenths of which are singletons. 0.78% of the sample goes to the ten largest clones.

CDR1 LGHDT and CDR2 YNNKEL were looked up in the germline V gene (reference sequence). Relative to germline, V is 7 bases shorter and J is 11 bases shorter, with 14 bases between their ends. The CDR3 measures 11 amino acids from cysteine to phenylalanine. The retained sequence is limited to the CDR3, 33 bases, with the frame set at the first base. Notes on this clone: The clone's antigen remains unknown. No base qualities exist here, and no much larger clone lies one base off it.

Collaborating institutions collected whole blood in K2EDTA tubes following their own protocols. Collaborator samples were shipped for TCRbeta analysis as frozen whole blood, isolated PBMCs, or DNA extracted from either sample type. Results and caveats for the whole study, not just this receptor: The amount of clinical and demographic metadata varied by source and participant and was provided uncurated.

The TCR was taken from a woman aged 70-85 years with acute or convalescent COVID-19. Sequencing used peripheral blood. The chain was built from TRBV3-1 (or the pseudogene TRBV3-2) and TRBJ1-1; TRBD1 is a possible D gene, resting on 5 matching bases. The CDR3 protein: CASTSAGPAFF. The DNA sequence is TGTGCCAGCACCTCAGCAGGGCCGGCTTTCTTT.